This T cell receptor beta chain was retrieved from a study of blood T cell repertoires in COVID-19. As for the study in general: In each case, the material was cDNA or gDNA derived from T cells, B-cell-depleted T cells, or PBMCs.

Per the study methods: Estimation of nucleated cell counts relied on the amplification of reference gene primers. Method: immunoSEQ multiplex PCR; TCRdb's copy keeps in-frame clones and lacks some. V, J and clone size are those of that table, while D and trimming were read from the DNA. The table includes fewer than 150,000 clones, 80% to 85% detected once. The CDR3 contains 13 residues. Germline V gene lookup returns CDR1 SQVTM and CDR2 ANQGSEA. Trimming cost V 4 bases and J 5 bases; bases outside gene matches: 6. Sequenced: peripheral blood. This sequence was found in an elderly woman with acute or convalescent COVID-19. The rearrangement joins TRBV29-1 to TRBJ2-3; 7 nucleotides match TRBD2. The CDR3 region has the DNA TGCAGCGTTGGGGCGGGGGAGCGAGATACGCAGTATTTT. This encodes CSVGAGERDTQYF.